The next 29 T cell receptor beta chains were all read from a single sample in a study of identical twins. One entry per CDR3 protein, called by TCRdb with MiXCR from the 5' RACE reads. This repertoire shows around 480,000 distinct CDR3 sequences, 14% found once; its top ten account for approximately 0.52%. Separately, the same data were catalogued under a study of yellow fever vaccine responses in identical twins.

Sequencing input: CD4+ T cells sorted from blood. The receptor set was obtained from a woman under 30 in good health.

This clonotype came up a few times. This sequence joins TRBV10-3 and TRBJ2-2; no clear D gene. Germline CDR1 and CDR2: ENHRY and SYGVKD. The CDR3 extends over 11 amino acids. V was shortened by 9 bases and J by 3 bases, with 5 bases between the two germline ends. The CDR3 here is CAIVDTGELFF. DNA for the CDR3: TGTGCCATTGTAGACACCGGGGAGCTGTTTTTT.

The chain combines TRBV29-1 with TRBJ2-3, with D possibly being TRBD1 or TRBD2 (6 bases each). V gave up 4 bases and J gave up 1 base, with 15 bases separating them. Germline V gives CDR1 SQVTM, CDR2 ANQGSEA. This CDR3 is 15 amino acids long. The CDR3 protein is CSVGGRGQGTDTQYF. The CDR3 DNA follows: TGCAGCGTTGGGGGCCGGGGGCAGGGCACAGATACGCAGTATTTT.

This clonotype was detected ten times or more. This chain links TRBV29-1 with TRBJ2-1; TRBD2 matches 11 bases. V was pared by 2 bases and J by 8 bases, with 2 bases of the junction left unmatched. This CDR3 spans 13 amino acids. Germline loops: CDR1 SQVTM, CDR2 ANQGSEA. CDR3 residues: CSVEPSGRHEQFF. CDR3 nucleotide sequence: TGCAGCGTTGAACCTAGCGGGAGGCATGAGCAGTTCTTC.

The sample holds a few counts of this clonotype. The gene calls are TRBV5-1 and TRBJ2-7; D unresolved. Trimming left V 3 bases short and J 3 bases short, with 13 bases between. The germline V gene encodes CDR1 SGHRS and CDR2 YFSETQ. This CDR3 has 14 amino acids. The CDR3 here is CASSSSRENYEQYF. The CDR3 DNA is TGCGCCAGCAGCTCCTCCCGAGAGAACTACGAGCAGTACTTC.

This clonotype appeared a few times. V is TRBV4-2 and J is TRBJ2-1, with 7 nucleotides matching TRBD2. There are 17 residues in the CDR3. Trimming at V came to 4 bases and at J to 5 bases, leaving 14 bases not matched to a gene. CDR1 and CDR2 from the germline V gene are LGHNA and YNFKEQ. The CDR3 reads CASSPRGRGLFDNEQFF. CDR3 in DNA: TGTGCCAGCAGCCCACGAGGGAGGGGACTTTTCGACAATGAGCAGTTCTTC.

The table lists this clonotype with a few counts. V gene TRBV18 combines with J gene TRBJ2-1, with TRBD2 matching over 14 bases. Germline V gene sequence: CDR1 KGHSH, CDR2 LQKENI. The CDR3 has 16 amino acids. With V trimmed by 5 bases and J by 8 bases, 8 bases remained unmatched. CDR3 nucleotides: TGTGCCAGCTCAGGGACTAGCGGGAGAATCGGCGATGAGCAGTTCTTC. It specifies CASSGTSGRIGDEQFF.

This clonotype occurred a few times. The V and J genes are TRBV27 and TRBJ1-5; perhaps TRBD1 as D (5 bases). Trimming pared 5 bases from V and 0 bases from J, leaving 8 bases between. The CDR3 totals 14 residues. Germline lookup yields CDR1 MNHEY and CDR2 SMNVEV (reference sequence). CDR3 nucleotide sequence: TGTGCCAGCAGTCGAGGGGTTAGCAATCAGCCCCAGCATTTT. Its translation: CASSRGVSNQPQHF.

This clonotype occurred a few times. The V gene is TRBV6-1, the J gene TRBJ2-7; TRBD1 aligns across 8 bases. J was trimmed by 2 bases and V by 8 bases; bases with no gene match: 8. The CDR3 loop spans 14 amino acids. The germline V gene encodes CDR1 MNHNS and CDR2 SASEGT. In nucleotides, the CDR3 is TGTGCCAGCGCCTGGGGGACAGGAGCCTACGAGCAGTACTTC. This encodes CASAWGTGAYEQYF.

The chain links TRBV29-1 to TRBJ2-7; a weak D match, TRBD2 (5 bases). Germline CDR1 and CDR2: SQVTM and ANQGSEA. V was shortened by 4 bases and J by 0 bases, with 19 bases between the two germline ends. The length of the CDR3 is 16 residues. The CDR3 coding sequence is TGCAGCGTTGCACCCTTGACCGGGAAGAGCTCCTACGAGCAGTACTTC. Residues: CSVAPLTGKSSYEQYF.

The rearrangement joins TRBV5-1 to TRBJ2-3; D is unresolved. CDR1 is SGHRS and CDR2 is YFSETQ in the germline V gene. The CDR3 is made up of 14 amino acids. V was pared by 2 bases and J by 1 base, with 8 bases between. The CDR3 DNA follows: TGCGCCAGCAGCTTTTCCAAGGGCACAGATACGCAGTATTTT. It is translated as CASSFSKGTDTQYF.

The genes are TRBV7-2 and TRBJ2-5; D is unresolved. This CDR3 is 13 amino acids long. V was pared by 3 bases and J by 3 bases, with 8 bases between. Germline lookup yields CDR1 SGHTA and CDR2 FQGNSA. The CDR3 DNA reads as TGTGCCAGCAGCTTGTCGACGGAAGAGACCCAGTACTTC. Protein: CASSLSTEETQYF.

The J gene is TRBJ2-2, the V gene TRBV7-9; D gene unclear. The germline V and J ends were trimmed by 7 bases and 2 bases, with 14 bases remaining between them. CDR3 length: 15 residues. The germline V gene has CDR1 SEHNR and CDR2 FQNEAQ (reference sequence). CDR3 sequence: CASTFRAINTGELFF. The DNA of the CDR3 is TGTGCCAGCACCTTCCGGGCAATAAACACCGGGGAGCTGTTTTTT.

The chain links TRBV5-1 to TRBJ2-7; 13 bases match TRBD2. The V gene's germline CDR1 is SGHRS and CDR2 YFSETQ. The V segment lost 0 bases and the J segment 3 bases; nucleotides outside the gene matches: 12. The CDR3 spans 19 residues. The CDR3 region is CASSLASTSGGAFGYEQYF. The CDR3 DNA sequence: TGCGCCAGCAGCTTGGCCTCCACTAGCGGGGGGGCCTTTGGCTACGAGCAGTACTTC. The variable domain in full, completed from reference TRBV5-1 and TRBJ2-7, reads KAGVTQTPRYLIKTRGQQVTLSCSPISGHRSVSWYQQTPGQGLQFLFEYFSETQRNKGNFPGRFSGRQFSNSRSEMNVSTLELGDSALYLCASSLASTSGGAFGYEQYFGPGTRLTVT.

The J gene is TRBJ1-5, the V gene TRBV6-2 or TRBV6-3; D gene uncertain. V lost 2 bases and J 6 bases, leaving 8 bases between the germline ends. The CDR3 sequence is 13 residues long. CDR1 is MNHEY and CDR2 is SVGEGT in the germline V gene. The CDR3 loop reads CASSYRQVQPQHF. CDR3 coding DNA: TGTGCCAGCAGTTACCGCCAGGTTCAGCCCCAGCATTTT.

Only a few counts were recorded for this clonotype. This sequence joins TRBV27 and TRBJ2-2; 11 bases agree with TRBD2. The CDR3 sequence is 17 residues long. Per the germline V gene, CDR1 is MNHEY and CDR2 is SMNVEV (reference sequence). Trimming took 1 base from V and 4 from J; bases not matched to a gene: 5. CDR3: CASSLLGTSGFTGELFF. Here the CDR3 DNA reads TGTGCCAGCAGTTTATTAGGGACTAGCGGATTCACCGGGGAGCTGTTTTTT.

The chain carries TRBV25-1 and TRBJ2-3; D may be TRBD2 (5 bases). This CDR3 spans 16 amino acids. CDR1 and CDR2 from the germline V gene are MGHDK and SYGVNS. V was shortened by 6 bases and J by 3 bases, with 19 bases between the two germline ends. DNA of the CDR3: TGTGCCAGCAGCCCCCGTGGTAGCGCGGGTACAGATACGCAGTATTTT. It yields the protein CASSPRGSAGTDTQYF.

V is TRBV3-1 and J is TRBJ2-1; D perhaps matches TRBD2 (6 bases). Germline V CDR1 and CDR2: LGHDT, YNNKEL (reference sequence). V was cut by 4 bases and J by 4 bases, with 8 bases left in between. The CDR3 is 13 residues long. The DNA of the CDR3 is TGTGCCAGCAGCCGGGGGGTGTACAATGAGCAGTTCTTC. The encoded protein is CASSRGVYNEQFF.

The chain employs TRBV25-1 and TRBJ2-5; 8 nucleotides align to TRBD2. Per the germline V gene, CDR1 is MGHDK and CDR2 is SYGVNS. CDR3 length: 14 amino acids. V lost 4 bases to trimming and J lost 5 bases; unmatched junction nucleotides: 6. The DNA for the CDR3 is TGTGCCAGCAGTGCACGGGGGGGCCCGGAGACCCAGTACTTC. Encoded protein: CASSARGGPETQYF.

The sample holds one count of this clonotype. This chain uses TRBV5-1 with TRBJ2-2; D not certain. Germline assignment: CDR1 SGHRS and CDR2 YFSETQ. Between the trimmed V and J ends, which lost 1 base and 2 bases, there was a span of 6 bases. The CDR3 loop spans 14 amino acids. The chain's CDR3 is CASSLKINTGELFF. For the CDR3, the DNA is TGCGCCAGCAGCTTGAAGATAAACACCGGGGAGCTGTTTTTT.

This rearrangement joins TRBV20-1 to TRBJ2-3, with 10 positions matching TRBD2. The ends lost 2 bases at V and 4 bases at J; junction bases unmatched: 3. Germline V gene data show CDR1 as DFQATT and CDR2 as SNEGSKA (reference sequence). This CDR3 contains 14 residues. CDR3 DNA: TGCAGTGCTAGACTAGCGGGAGTCCCAGATACGCAGTATTTT. Its protein product is CSARLAGVPDTQYF.

The J gene is TRBJ2-1, the V gene TRBV20-1, with 9 bases that match TRBD1. Per the germline V gene, CDR1 is DFQATT and CDR2 is SNEGSKA (reference sequence). The length of the CDR3 is 13 residues. The V segment lost 6 bases and the J segment 6 bases; nucleotides outside the gene matches: 6. CDR3 region: CSAPGQGINEQFF. The DNA for the CDR3 is TGCAGTGCCCCGGGACAGGGTATCAATGAGCAGTTCTTC.

V is TRBV29-1 and J is TRBJ1-1, with TRBD1 identical over 7 bases. Germline CDR1 reads SQVTM; CDR2 reads ANQGSEA. V shed 4 bases and J 8 bases; nucleotides not matched to a gene: 7. CDR3 length: 12 residues. As DNA, the CDR3 is TGCAGCGTTGCCGGCAGGGGGGTAGAAGCTTTCTTT. It translates to CSVAGRGVEAFF.

The V and J genes are TRBV9 and TRBJ2-7; no clear D. The germline V gene has CDR1 SGDLS and CDR2 YYNGEE. V lost 0 bases and J 5 bases, leaving 9 bases between the germline ends. The CDR3 runs 13 residues. DNA of the CDR3: TGTGCCAGCAGCGTAGCCTCTACGGACGAGCAGTACTTC. Translation: CASSVASTDEQYF.

The table lists this clonotype with a count of one. J is TRBJ2-2 and V is TRBV10-1, with unresolved D. The CDR3 is 13 amino acids. Germline V gives CDR1 WNHNN, CDR2 SYGVQD (reference sequence). The germline V and J ends were trimmed by 8 bases and 0 bases, with 7 bases remaining between them. The CDR3 region is CASLKPNTGELFF. CDR3 nucleotide sequence: TGCGCCAGCCTGAAGCCGAACACCGGGGAGCTGTTTTTT.

This clonotype was counted only a few times. This chain's CDR3 is CASSYPRRKNTDTQYF. As DNA, the CDR3 is TGTGCCAGCAGTTACCCCCGTCGCAAGAACACAGATACGCAGTATTTT. The chain couples TRBV6-5 to TRBJ2-3; D gene unclear. This CDR3 has 16 amino acids. The germline gives CDR1 MNHEY, CDR2 SVGAGI. With 2 bases removed from V and 2 bases from J, the gap between germline ends came to 14 bases.

The chain recombines TRBV10-3 with TRBJ2-7; D gene ambiguous. The CDR3 is 11 residues long. V gave up 4 bases and J gave up 7 bases, with 8 bases separating them. Germline assignment: CDR1 ENHRY and CDR2 SYGVKD. The chain's CDR3 is CAISVNEEQYF. Here the CDR3 DNA reads TGTGCCATCAGTGTGAACGAAGAGCAGTACTTC.

CDR3 nucleotides: TGTGCCAGCAACAAAGGGGGGCAGGTTGAAGCTTTCTTT. Translated, it gives CASNKGGQVEAFF. The chain combines TRBV12-3 or TRBV12-4 with TRBJ1-1; tentative D call: TRBD1 (6 bases). The CDR3 loop spans 13 amino acids. Trimming took off 7 bases at V and 7 bases at J, with 16 bases between the two ends.

V gene TRBV12-3 or TRBV12-4 combines with J gene TRBJ2-2; 7 positions match TRBD2. The junction had 3 bases not matched to a gene; V was cut back by 7 bases and J by 4 bases. The CDR3 totals 13 residues. CDR3 protein: CASTRGVTGELFF. CDR3 sequence (DNA): TGTGCCAGCACCCGGGGGGTCACCGGGGAGCTGTTTTTT.

J is TRBJ2-7 and V is TRBV4-3; the match to TRBD2 covers 8 bases. The CDR3 is made up of 13 amino acids. Germline CDR1 reads LGHNA; CDR2 reads YSLEER. V was pared by 1 base and J by 6 bases, with 2 bases of the junction left unmatched. CDR3 sequence (DNA): TGCGCCAGCAGCCAAGTGGCGGGGGGCGAGCAGTACTTC. Residues: CASSQVAGGEQYF.